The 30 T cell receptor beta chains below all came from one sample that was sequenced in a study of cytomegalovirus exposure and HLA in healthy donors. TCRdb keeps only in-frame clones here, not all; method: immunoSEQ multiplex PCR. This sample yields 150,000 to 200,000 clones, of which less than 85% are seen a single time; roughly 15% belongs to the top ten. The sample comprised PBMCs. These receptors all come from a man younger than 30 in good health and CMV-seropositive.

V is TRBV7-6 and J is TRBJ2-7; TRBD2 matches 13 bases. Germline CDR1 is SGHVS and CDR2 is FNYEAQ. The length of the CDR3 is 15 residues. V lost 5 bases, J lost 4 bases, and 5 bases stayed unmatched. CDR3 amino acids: CASSRTSGSGYEQYF. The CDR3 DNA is TGTGCCAGCAGCCGGACTAGCGGGAGTGGTTACGAGCAGTACTTC. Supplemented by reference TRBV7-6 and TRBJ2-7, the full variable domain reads GAGVSQSPRYKVTKRGQDVALRCDPISGHVSLYWYRQALGQGPEFLTYFNYEAQQDKSGLPNDRFSAERPEGSISTLTIQRTEQRDSAMYRCASSRTSGSGYEQYFGPGTRLTVT.

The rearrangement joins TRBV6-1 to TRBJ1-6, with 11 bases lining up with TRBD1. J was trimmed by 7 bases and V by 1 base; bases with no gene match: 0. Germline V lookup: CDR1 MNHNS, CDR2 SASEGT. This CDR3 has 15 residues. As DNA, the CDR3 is TGTGCCAGCAGTGAAGGGACAGGGGGCAATTCACCCCTCCACTTT. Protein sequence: CASSEGTGGNSPLHF.

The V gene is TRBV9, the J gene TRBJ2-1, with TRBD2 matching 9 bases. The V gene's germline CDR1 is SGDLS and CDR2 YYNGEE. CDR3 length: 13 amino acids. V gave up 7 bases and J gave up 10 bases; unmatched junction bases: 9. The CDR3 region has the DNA TGTGCCAGCTCCCTGACTAGCGGCTCAGAGCAGTTCTTC. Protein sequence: CASSLTSGSEQFF.

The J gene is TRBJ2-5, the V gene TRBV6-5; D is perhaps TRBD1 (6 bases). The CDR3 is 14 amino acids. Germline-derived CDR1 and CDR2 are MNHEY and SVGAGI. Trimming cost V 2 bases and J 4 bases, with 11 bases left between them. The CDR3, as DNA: TGTGCCAGCAGTTACCCAGGGGCCGGAGAGACCCAGTACTTC. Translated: CASSYPGAGETQYF.

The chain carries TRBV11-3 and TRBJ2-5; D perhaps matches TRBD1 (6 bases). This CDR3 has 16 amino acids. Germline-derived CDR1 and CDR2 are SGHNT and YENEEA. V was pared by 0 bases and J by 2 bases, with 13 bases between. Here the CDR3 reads CASSLDPNRAQETQYF. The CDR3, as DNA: TGTGCCAGCAGCTTAGATCCCAACAGGGCACAAGAGACCCAGTACTTC. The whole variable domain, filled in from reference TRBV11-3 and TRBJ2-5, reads EAGVVQSPRYKIIEKKQPVAFWCNPISGHNTLYWYLQNLGQGPELLIRYENEEAVDDSQLPKDRFSAERLKGVDSTLKIQPAELGDSAVYLCASSLDPNRAQETQYFGPGTRLLVL.

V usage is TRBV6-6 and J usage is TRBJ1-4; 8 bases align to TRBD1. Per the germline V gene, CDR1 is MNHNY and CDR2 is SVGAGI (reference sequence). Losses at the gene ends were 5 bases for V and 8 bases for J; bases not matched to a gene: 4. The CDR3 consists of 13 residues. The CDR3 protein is CASSTQGGEKLFF. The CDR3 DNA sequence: TGTGCCAGCAGTACACAGGGGGGGGAAAAACTGTTTTTT.

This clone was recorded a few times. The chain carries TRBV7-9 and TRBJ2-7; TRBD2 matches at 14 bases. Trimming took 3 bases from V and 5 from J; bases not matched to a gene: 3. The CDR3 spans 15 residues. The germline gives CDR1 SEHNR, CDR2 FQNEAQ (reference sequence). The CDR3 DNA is TGTGCCAGCAGCTTCGGACTAGCGGGGGGTGACGAGCAGTACTTC. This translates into CASSFGLAGGDEQYF.

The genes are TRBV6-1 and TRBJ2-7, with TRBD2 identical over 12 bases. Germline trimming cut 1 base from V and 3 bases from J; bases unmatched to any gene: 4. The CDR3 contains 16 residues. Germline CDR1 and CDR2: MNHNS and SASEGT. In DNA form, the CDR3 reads TGTGCCAGCAGTGAAGACCCGACTAGCGGGAGCTACGAGCAGTACTTC. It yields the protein CASSEDPTSGSYEQYF.

CDR3 region: CASSLTSVSYEQYF. CDR3 DNA: TGTGCCAGCAGTTTGACTAGCGTATCCTACGAGCAGTACTTC. The chain combines TRBV27 with TRBJ2-7; the match to TRBD2 covers 8 bases. V gave up 3 bases and J gave up 1 base; unmatched junction bases: 2. Per germline, CDR1 MNHEY and CDR2 SMNVEV (reference sequence). The CDR3 is 14 amino acids.

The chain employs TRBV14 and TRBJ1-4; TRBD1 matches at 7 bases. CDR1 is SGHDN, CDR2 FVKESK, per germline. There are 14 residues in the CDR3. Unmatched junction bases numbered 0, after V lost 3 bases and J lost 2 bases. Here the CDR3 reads CASSHRGTNEKLFF. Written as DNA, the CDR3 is TGTGCCAGCAGCCACAGGGGGACTAATGAAAAACTGTTTTTT.

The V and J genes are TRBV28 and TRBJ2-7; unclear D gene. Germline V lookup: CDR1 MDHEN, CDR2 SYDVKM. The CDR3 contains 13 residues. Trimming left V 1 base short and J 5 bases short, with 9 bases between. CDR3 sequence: CASSLSSPHEQYF. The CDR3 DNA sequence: TGTGCCAGCAGTTTATCAAGCCCGCACGAGCAGTACTTC.

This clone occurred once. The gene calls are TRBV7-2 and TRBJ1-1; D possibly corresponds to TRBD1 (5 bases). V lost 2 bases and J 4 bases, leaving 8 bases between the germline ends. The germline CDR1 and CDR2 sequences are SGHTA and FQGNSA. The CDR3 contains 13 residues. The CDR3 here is CASSLRQSTEAFF. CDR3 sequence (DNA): TGTGCCAGCAGCTTACGACAGAGCACTGAAGCTTTCTTT.

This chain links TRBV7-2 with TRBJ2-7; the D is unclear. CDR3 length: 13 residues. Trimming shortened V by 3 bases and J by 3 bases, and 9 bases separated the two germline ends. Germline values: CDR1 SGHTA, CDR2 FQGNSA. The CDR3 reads CASSFKHVYEQYF. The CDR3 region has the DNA TGTGCCAGCAGCTTTAAACACGTCTACGAGCAGTACTTC.

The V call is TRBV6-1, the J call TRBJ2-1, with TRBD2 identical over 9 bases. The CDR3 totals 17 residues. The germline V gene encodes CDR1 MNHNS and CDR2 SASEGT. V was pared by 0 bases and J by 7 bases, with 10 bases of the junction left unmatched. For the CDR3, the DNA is TGTGCCAGCAGTGAAGCGGGAAAACTAGCGGGCGTGAATGAGCAGTTCTTC. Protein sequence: CASSEAGKLAGVNEQFF.

CDR3 coding DNA: TGTGCCAGCAGTGCCCGGGGACAGGGCTACAATGAGCAGTTCTTC. This translates into CASSARGQGYNEQFF. The chain links TRBV6-1 to TRBJ2-1; 9 bases fit TRBD1. Trimming cost V 4 bases and J 3 bases; bases outside gene matches: 4. The CDR3 totals 15 residues. In germline, CDR1 is MNHNS, CDR2 SASEGT.

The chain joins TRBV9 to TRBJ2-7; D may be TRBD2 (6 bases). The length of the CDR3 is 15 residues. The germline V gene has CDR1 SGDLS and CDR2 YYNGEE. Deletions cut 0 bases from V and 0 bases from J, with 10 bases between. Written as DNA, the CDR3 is TGTGCCAGCAGCGTAGGGGGGACTGGCTCCTACGAGCAGTACTTC. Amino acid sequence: CASSVGGTGSYEQYF.

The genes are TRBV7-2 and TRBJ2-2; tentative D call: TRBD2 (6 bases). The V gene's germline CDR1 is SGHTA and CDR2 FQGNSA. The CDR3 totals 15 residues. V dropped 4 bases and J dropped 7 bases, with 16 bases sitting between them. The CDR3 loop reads CASSSGTYRGGELFF. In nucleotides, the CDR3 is TGTGCCAGCAGCTCTGGGACTTACCGGGGCGGGGAGCTGTTTTTT.

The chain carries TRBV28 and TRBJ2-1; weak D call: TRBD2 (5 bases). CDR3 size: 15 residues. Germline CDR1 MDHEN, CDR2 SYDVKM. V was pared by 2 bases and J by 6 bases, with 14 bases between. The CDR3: CASSLGGTALNEQFF. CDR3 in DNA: TGTGCCAGCAGTTTAGGAGGAACAGCCCTCAATGAGCAGTTCTTC.

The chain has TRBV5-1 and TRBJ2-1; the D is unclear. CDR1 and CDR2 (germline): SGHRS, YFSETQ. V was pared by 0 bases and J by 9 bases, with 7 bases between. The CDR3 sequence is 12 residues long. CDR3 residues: CASSLVAVEQFF. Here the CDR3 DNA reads TGCGCCAGCAGCTTGGTAGCAGTTGAGCAGTTCTTC.

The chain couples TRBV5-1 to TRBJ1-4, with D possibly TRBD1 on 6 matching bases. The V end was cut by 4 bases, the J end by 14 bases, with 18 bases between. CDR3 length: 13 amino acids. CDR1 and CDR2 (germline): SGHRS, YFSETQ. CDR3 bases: TGCGCCAGCAGCCTCGAGACAGGTCGAGGCCTGTTTTTT. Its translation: CASSLETGRGLFF.

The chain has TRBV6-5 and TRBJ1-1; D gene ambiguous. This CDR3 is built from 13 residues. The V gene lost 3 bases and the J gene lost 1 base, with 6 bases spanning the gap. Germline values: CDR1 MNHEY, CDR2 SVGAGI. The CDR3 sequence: CASSYSTNTEAFF. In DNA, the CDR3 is TGTGCCAGCAGTTATTCTACGAACACTGAAGCTTTCTTT.

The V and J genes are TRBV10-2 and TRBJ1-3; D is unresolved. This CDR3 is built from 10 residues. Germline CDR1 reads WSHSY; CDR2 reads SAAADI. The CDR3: CASHGDTIYF. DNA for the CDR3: TGCGCTTCGCACGGGGACACCATATATTTT.

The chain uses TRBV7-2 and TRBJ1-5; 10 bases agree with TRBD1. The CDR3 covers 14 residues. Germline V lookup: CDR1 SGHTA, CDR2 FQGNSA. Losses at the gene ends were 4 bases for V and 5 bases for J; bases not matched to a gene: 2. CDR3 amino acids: CASSSDRGHQPQHF. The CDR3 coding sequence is TGTGCCAGCAGCTCTGACAGGGGGCATCAGCCCCAGCATTTT.

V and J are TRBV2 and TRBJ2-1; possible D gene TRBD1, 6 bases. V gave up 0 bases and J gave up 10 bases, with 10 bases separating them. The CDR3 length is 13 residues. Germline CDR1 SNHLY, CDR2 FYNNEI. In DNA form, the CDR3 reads TGTGCCAGCAGTGAAGCGGGGGCGGAGGAGCAGTTCTTC. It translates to CASSEAGAEEQFF.

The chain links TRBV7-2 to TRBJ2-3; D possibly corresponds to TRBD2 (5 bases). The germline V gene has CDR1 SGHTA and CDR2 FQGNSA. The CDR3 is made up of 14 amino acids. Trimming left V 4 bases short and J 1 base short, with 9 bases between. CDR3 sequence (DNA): TGTGCCAGCAGCTCGAGGGCGCGCACAGATACGCAGTATTTT. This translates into CASSSRARTDTQYF. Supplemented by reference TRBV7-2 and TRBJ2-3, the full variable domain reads GAGVSQSPSNKVTEKGKDVELRCDPISGHTALYWYRQSLGQGLEFLIYFQGNSAPDKSGLPSDRFSAERTGGSVSTLTIQRTQQEDSAVYLCASSSRARTDTQYFGPGTRLTVL.

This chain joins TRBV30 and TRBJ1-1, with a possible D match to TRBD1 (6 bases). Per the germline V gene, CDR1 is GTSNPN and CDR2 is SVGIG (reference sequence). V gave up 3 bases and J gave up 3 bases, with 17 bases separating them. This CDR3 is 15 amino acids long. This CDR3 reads CAWSVLGAVDTEAFF. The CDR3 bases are TGTGCCTGGAGCGTCCTGGGGGCGGTTGACACTGAAGCTTTCTTT.

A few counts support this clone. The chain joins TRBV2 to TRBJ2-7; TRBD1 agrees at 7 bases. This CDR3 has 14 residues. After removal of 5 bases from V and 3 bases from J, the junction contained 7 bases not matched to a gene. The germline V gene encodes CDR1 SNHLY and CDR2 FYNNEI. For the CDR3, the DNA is TGTGCCAGCAGTCTGGACAGGAGAAGCTACGAGCAGTACTTC. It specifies CASSLDRRSYEQYF.

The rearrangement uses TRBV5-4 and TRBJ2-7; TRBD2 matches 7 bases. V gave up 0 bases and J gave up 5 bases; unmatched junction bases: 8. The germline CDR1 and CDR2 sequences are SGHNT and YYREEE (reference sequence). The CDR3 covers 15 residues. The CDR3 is CASSLVAAGYDEQYF. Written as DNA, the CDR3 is TGTGCCAGCAGCTTGGTTGCAGCGGGATACGACGAGCAGTACTTC.

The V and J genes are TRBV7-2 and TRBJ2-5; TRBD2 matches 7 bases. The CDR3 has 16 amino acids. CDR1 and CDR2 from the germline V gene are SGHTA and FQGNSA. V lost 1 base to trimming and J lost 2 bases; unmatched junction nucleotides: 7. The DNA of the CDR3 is TGTGCCAGCAGCTTAGTTTCCAGCGGGGAACAAGAGACCCAGTACTTC. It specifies CASSLVSSGEQETQYF. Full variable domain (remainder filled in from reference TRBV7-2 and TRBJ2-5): GAGVSQSPSNKVTEKGKDVELRCDPISGHTALYWYRQSLGQGLEFLIYFQGNSAPDKSGLPSDRFSAERTGGSVSTLTIQRTQQEDSAVYLCASSLVSSGEQETQYFGPGTRLLVL.

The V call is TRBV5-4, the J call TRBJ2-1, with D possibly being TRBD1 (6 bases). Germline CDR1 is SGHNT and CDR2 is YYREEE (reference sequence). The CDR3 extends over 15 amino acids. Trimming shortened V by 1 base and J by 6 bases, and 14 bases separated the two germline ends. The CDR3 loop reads CASSLTGSGSNEQFF. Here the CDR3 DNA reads TGTGCCAGCAGCTTGACAGGGTCGGGGTCCAATGAGCAGTTCTTC.